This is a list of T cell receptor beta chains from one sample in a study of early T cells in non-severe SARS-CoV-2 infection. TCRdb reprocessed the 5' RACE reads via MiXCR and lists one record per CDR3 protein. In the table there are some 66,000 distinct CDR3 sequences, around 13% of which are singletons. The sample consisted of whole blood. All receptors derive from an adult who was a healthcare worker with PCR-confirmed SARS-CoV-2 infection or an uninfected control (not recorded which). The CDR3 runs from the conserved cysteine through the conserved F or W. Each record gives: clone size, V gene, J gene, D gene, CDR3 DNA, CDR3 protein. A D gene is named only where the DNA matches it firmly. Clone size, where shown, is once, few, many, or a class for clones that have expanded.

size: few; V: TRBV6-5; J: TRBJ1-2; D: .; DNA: TGTGCCAGCAGTCCCACCCTGGGCTATGGCTACACCTTC; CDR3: CASSPTLGYGYTF
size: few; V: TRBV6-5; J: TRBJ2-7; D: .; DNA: TGTGCCAGCAGTTACTCGCCCCAGGACTACGAGCAGTACTTC; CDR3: CASSYSPQDYEQYF
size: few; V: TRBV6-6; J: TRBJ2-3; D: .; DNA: TGTGCCACCATGGGCGGAACAAACACAGATACGCAGTATTTT; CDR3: CATMGGTNTDTQYF
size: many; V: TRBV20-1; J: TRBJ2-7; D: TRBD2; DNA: TGCAGTGCTAGAGTGGTCGAGCGGGGGCACTCCTACGAGCAGTACTTC; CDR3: CSARVVERGHSYEQYF
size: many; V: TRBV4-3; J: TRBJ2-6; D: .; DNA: TGCGCCAGCAGCCAACAGGGTTTCTCTGGGGCCAACGTCCTGACTTTC; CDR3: CASSQQGFSGANVLTF
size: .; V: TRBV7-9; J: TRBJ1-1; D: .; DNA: TGTGCCAGCAGCTTACTAGACGGCGCTGAAGCTTTCTTT; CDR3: CASSLLDGAEAFF
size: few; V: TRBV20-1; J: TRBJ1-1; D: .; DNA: TGCAGTGCTAGGGCCCCGAACACTGAAGCTTTCTTT; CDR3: CSARAPNTEAFF
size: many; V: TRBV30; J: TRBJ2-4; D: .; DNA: TGTGCCTGGAGTGTATACTATCAGGGGCTAGCCAAAAACATTCAGTACTTC; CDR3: CAWSVYYQGLAKNIQYF
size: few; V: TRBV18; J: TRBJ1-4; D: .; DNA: TGTGCCAGCTCACCACAGGCGTTTGAAAAACTGTTTTTT; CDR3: CASSPQAFEKLFF
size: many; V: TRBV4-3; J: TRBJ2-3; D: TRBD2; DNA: TGCGCCAGCAGCCAAGATTTTGCTAGCGGGGGGACAGATACGCAGTATTTT; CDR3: CASSQDFASGGTDTQYF
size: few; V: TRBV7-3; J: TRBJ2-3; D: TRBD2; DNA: TGTGCCAGCAGCCAACCCACCGGGACTAGCGGCGCAGATACGCAGTATTTT; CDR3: CASSQPTGTSGADTQYF
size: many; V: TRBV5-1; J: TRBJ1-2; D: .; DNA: TGCGCCAGCAGCTTGCAGGGGAATTCCGATGGCTACACCTTC; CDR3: CASSLQGNSDGYTF
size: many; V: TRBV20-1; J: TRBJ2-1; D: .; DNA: TGCAGTGCTAGAGATTCACTCAGGGGGGGCAATGAGCAGTTCTTC; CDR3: CSARDSLRGGNEQFF
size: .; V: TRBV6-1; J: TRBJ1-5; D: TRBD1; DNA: TGTGCCAGCAGTGCACAGGGGGCATATCAGCCCCAGCATTTT; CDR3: CASSAQGAYQPQHF
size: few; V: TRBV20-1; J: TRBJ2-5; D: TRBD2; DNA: TGCAGTGCTAGAGAAAGTCCTAGCGGGGGCCAGATAACCCAGTACTTC; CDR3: CSARESPSGGQITQYF
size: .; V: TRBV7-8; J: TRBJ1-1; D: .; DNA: TGTGCCAGCAGAACTGACGGGGGAGTCACTGAAGCTTTCTTT; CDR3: CASRTDGGVTEAFF
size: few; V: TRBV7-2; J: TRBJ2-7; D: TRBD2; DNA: TGTGCCAGCAGCTCAACGGGGGGATTATACGAGCAGTACTTC; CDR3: CASSSTGGLYEQYF
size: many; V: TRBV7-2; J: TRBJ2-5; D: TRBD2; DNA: TGTGCCAGCAGCGGGGCGGGAGATCAAGAGACCCAGTACTTC; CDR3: CASSGAGDQETQYF
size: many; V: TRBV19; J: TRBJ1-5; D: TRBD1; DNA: TGTGCCACCCAACCCACCGGGACAGTCTATCAGCCCCAGCATTTT; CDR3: CATQPTGTVYQPQHF
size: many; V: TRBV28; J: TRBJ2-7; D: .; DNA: TGTGCCAGCAGTTTTGGGCAGAGTACCTACGAGCAGTACTTC; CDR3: CASSFGQSTYEQYF
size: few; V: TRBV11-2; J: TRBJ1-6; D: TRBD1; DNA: TGTGCCAGCAGCTTGACAGGGAATGATAATTCACCCCTCCACTTT; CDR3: CASSLTGNDNSPLHF
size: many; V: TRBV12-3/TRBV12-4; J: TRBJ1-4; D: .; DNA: TGTGCCAGCAGGGAAGGGATGACTAATGAAAAACTGTTTTTT; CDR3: CASREGMTNEKLFF
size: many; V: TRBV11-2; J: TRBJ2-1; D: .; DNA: TGTGCCAGCAGCTTGTCGGCGTGGGCCTACAATGAGCAGTTCTTC; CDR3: CASSLSAWAYNEQFF
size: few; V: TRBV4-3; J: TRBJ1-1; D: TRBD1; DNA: TGCGCCAGCAGCCAAGCAAAAGGGGGCAACACTGAAGCTTTCTTT; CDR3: CASSQAKGGNTEAFF
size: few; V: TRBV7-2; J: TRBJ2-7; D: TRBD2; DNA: TGTGCCAGCAGCCTAGCCGGGACTAGCGTTTCCTACGAGCAGTACTTC; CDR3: CASSLAGTSVSYEQYF
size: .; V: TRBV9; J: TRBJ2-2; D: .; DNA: TGTGCCAGCAGCGTAGCTCCGGTCACCGGGGAGCTGTTTTTT; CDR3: CASSVAPVTGELFF
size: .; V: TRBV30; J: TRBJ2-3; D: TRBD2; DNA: TGTGCCTGGAGTGACGTCCCGGGACTAGCGGGAGGCACAGATACGCAGTATTTT; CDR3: CAWSDVPGLAGGTDTQYF
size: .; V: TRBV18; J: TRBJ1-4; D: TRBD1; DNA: TGTGCCAGCTCATTTGCCGGGACAGGGGACGAAAAACTGTTTTTT; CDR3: CASSFAGTGDEKLFF
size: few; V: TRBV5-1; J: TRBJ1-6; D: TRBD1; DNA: TGCGCCAGCAGCGAAGACAGGGGTTCACCCCTCCACTTT; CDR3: CASSEDRGSPLHF
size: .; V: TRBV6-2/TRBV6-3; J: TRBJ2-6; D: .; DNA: TGTGCCAGCAGGAGAACAGGGTCTGGGGCCAACGTCCTGACTTTC; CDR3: CASRRTGSGANVLTF
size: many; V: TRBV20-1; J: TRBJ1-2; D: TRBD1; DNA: TGCAGTGCCCCGGACAGGGGGCTGGGCTACACCTTC; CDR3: CSAPDRGLGYTF
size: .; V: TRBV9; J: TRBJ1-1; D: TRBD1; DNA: TGTGCCAGCAGCGAGACAGGGATCACTGAAGCTTTCTTT; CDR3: CASSETGITEAFF
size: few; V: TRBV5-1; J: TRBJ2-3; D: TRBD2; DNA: TGCGCCAGCAGCTTGGGGGCGGGAGCCTACACAGATACGCAGTATTTT; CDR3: CASSLGAGAYTDTQYF
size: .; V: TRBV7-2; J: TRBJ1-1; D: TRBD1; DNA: TGTGCCAGCAGCTTTATAGGACAGGTCAACACTGAAGCTTTCTTT; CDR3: CASSFIGQVNTEAFF
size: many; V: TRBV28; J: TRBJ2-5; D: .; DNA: TGTGCCACCGCCGTCCGACAGGAACAAGAGACCCAGTACTTC; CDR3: CATAVRQEQETQYF
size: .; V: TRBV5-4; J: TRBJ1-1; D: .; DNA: TGTGCCAGCAGCTTGACTCTCGGACCGAACACTGAAGCTTTCTTT; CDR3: CASSLTLGPNTEAFF
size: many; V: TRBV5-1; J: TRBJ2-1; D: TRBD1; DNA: TGCGCCAGCAGCTACGGACAGGGGCCAGATGAGCAGTTCTTC; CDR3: CASSYGQGPDEQFF
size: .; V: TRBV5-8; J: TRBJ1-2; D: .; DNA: TGTGCCAGCAGCTTGCTAGAGAGGGGCTACACCTTC; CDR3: CASSLLERGYTF
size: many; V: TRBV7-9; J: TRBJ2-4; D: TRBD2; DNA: TGTGCCAGCACCGAGGCGGGGGTAGCCAAAAACATTCAGTACTTC; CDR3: CASTEAGVAKNIQYF
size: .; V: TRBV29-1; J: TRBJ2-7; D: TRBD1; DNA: TGCAGCGTTGGGACAGGGGGCTACGAGCAGTACTTC; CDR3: CSVGTGGYEQYF
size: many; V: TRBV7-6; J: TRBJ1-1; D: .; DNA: TGTGCCAGCAGCTTCTTCGAAGCAGAAGCTTTCTTT; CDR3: CASSFFEAEAFF
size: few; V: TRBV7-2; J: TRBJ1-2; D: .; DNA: TGTGCCAGCAGCTCTCGACCAAACTATGGCTACACCTTC; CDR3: CASSSRPNYGYTF
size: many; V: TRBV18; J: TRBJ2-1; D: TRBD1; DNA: TGTGCCAGCTCACGGGACAGGGACAATGAGCAGTTCTTC; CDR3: CASSRDRDNEQFF
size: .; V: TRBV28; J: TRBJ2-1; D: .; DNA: TGTGCCAGCAGTCTAACCCCCAGGGAGCAGTTCTTC; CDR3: CASSLTPREQFF
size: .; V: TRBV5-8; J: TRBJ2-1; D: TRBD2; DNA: TGTGCCAGCAGCATAGTCGTACTAGCGGACAATGAGCAGTTCTTC; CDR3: CASSIVVLADNEQFF
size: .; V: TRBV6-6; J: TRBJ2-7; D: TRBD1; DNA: TGTGCCAGCGGGGACAGATACGAGCAGTACTTC; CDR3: CASGDRYEQYF
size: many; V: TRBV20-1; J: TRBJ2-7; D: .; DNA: TGCAGTGCTAGAGGGGACCCCAGGGGCTTGGAGCAGTACTTC; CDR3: CSARGDPRGLEQYF
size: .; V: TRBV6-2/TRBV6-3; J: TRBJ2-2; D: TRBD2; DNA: TGTGCCAGCAGTTACGCTAGCGGGAGTCTTCGTGCCGGGGAGCTGTTTTTT; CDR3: CASSYASGSLRAGELFF
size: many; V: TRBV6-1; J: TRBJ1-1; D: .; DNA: TGTGCCAGCATCACTGACAGGTGGTTTACTGAAGCTTTCTTT; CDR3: CASITDRWFTEAFF
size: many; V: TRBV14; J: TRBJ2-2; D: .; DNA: TGTGCCAGCAGCCAAAGGAGGAACACCGGGGAGCTGGTTTTT; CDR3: CASSQRRNTGELVF
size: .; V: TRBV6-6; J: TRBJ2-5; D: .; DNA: TGTGCCAGCAGTTTGCGGAGCGGGCGGGGTGTTGAGACCCAGTACTTC; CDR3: CASSLRSGRGVETQYF
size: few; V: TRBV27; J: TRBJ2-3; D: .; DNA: TGTGCCAGCAGTCCGACCACAGATACGCAGTATTTT; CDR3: CASSPTTDTQYF
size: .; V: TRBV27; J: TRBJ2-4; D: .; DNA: TGTGCCAGCAGTTTAACATCGACATACGCCAAAAACATTCAGTACTTC; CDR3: CASSLTSTYAKNIQYF
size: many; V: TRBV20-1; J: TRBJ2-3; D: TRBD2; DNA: TGCAGTGCGTCTAGCGGGAGGGGGGCAGATACGCAGTATTTT; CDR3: CSASSGRGADTQYF
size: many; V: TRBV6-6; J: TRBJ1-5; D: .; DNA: TGTGCCAGCAGTCAGGGAGATCAGCCCCAGCATTTT; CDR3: CASSQGDQPQHF
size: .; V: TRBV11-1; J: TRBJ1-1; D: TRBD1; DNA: TGTGCCAGCAGCCAGAGGACAGGCCAGAACACTGAAGCTTTCTTT; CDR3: CASSQRTGQNTEAFF
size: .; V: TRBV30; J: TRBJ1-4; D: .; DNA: TGTGCCTGGCGCGGAGGGGGGGCCGGCGAAAAACTGTTTTTT; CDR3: CAWRGGGAGEKLFF